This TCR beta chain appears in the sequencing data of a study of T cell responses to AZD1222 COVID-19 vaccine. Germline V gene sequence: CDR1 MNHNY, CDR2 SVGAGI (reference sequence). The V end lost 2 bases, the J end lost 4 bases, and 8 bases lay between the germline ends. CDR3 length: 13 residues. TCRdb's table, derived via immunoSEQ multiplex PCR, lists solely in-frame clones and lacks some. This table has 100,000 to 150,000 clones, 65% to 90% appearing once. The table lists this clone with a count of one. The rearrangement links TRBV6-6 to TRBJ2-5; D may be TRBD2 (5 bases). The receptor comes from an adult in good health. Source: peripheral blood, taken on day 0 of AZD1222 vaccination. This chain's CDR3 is CASSYGEGETQYF. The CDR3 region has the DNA TGTGCCAGCAGTTACGGAGAGGGAGAGACCCAGTACTTC.